This T cell receptor beta chain was captured in a study of T cells in Graves' hyperthyroidism and ophthalmopathy. At first hyperthyroidism diagnosis, before any ophthalmopathy symptoms, the blood sample was collected. The V and J ends lost 5 bases and 4 bases respectively, with 15 bases between them. Germline loops: CDR1 DFQATT, CDR2 SNEGSKA (reference sequence). This CDR3 is 14 amino acids long. The investigators amplified TCR beta CDR3 regions from RNA transcripts. The HTBI set primed first-round TCR CDR3 RT-PCR. Each CDR3 protein is one row after TCRdb ran MiXCR on the multiplex PCR reads. The profile covers fewer than 200,000 distinct CDR3 sequences, with 9.4% appearing a single time and roughly a fifth taken by the ten largest. There are many counts of this clonotype.

The clonotype was recovered from a woman under 30 with Graves' hyperthyroidism that later progressed to Graves' ophthalmopathy. Material: blood. The chain joins TRBV20-1 to TRBJ2-1; TRBD2 is a possible D gene (6 bases). The CDR3 DNA reads as TGCAGTGCTCTGCCGGGACTTAAGTACAATGAGCAGTTCTTC. Encoded protein: CSALPGLKYNEQFF.